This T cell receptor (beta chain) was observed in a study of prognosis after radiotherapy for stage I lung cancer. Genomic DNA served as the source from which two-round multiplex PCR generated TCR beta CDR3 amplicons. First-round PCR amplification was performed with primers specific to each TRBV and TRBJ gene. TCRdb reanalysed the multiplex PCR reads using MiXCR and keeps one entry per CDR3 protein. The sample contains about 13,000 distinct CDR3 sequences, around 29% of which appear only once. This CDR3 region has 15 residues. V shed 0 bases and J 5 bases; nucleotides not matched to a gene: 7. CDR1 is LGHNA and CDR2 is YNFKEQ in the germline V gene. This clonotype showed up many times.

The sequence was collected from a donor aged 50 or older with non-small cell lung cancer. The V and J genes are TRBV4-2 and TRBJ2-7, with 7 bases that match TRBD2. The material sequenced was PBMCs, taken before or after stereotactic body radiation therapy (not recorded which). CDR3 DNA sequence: TGTGCCAGCAGCCAAGAGTGGCGGGAGTATCACGAGCAGTACTTC. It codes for CASSQEWREYHEQYF.